This TCR beta chain was documented in a study of shared clonotypes between healthy human individuals. CD8 cells regarded as naive lacked CD45RO, were positively chosen for CCR7, and omitted terminally differentiated effector memory CD45RA+ cells. The CDR3 is 12 residues long. CDR1 is SGHVS and CDR2 is FQNEAQ in the germline V gene. V was clipped by 8 bases and J by 3 bases, with 10 bases between them. Remarks on this clone: Its antigen is not identified.

Study-level results: Clonotype sharing levels among donors were expected to vary with sequencing depth.

Clones were read by immunoSEQ multiplex PCR, and TCRdb kept only the in-frame ones, dropping some. Among approximately 2,200,000 clones, about 92% were seen once, and the ten largest hold about 1.5%. The clonotype was recovered from a man younger than 35 in good health. Some clones in this sample may be carry-over from other donors' samples. The chain combines TRBV7-8 with TRBJ2-5; perhaps TRBD2 as D (5 bases). Sequenced input: naive CD8+ T cells from PBMCs. The CDR3 bases are TGTGCCAGCCGGGAATTTAAAGAGACCCAGTACTTC. It codes for CASREFKETQYF.